This section outlines one T cell receptor beta chain sequence together with its context. TCRdb keeps only in-frame clones here, not all; method: immunoSEQ multiplex PCR. The sample holds over 200,000 clones, roughly 87% seen once. This sample stems from a study of control samples from healthy donors and cancer patients. Germline V lookup: CDR1 SNHLY, CDR2 FYNNEI. The V end was cut by 6 bases, the J end by 1 base, with 7 bases between. This CDR3 contains 13 residues. What was sequenced was PBMCs. The TCR sequence derives from an older woman with lung cancer. V usage is TRBV2 and J usage is TRBJ1-5; no definite D call. CDR3 residues: CASSLDSNQPQHF. CDR3 DNA: TGTGCCAGCAGCTTGGACAGCAATCAGCCCCAGCATTTT.